This is a list of T cell receptor beta chains from one sample in a study of blood T cell repertoires in COVID-19. The repertoire was sequenced with immunoSEQ multiplex PCR; TCRdb's copy has only in-frame clones and lacks some. The profile covers some 180,000 clones, with around 80% appearing a single time and roughly 20% taken by the ten largest. The sequencing input was PBMCs or T cells enriched from blood (not recorded which). These receptors came from a woman between 65 and 79 years old in a cohort exposed to, infected with or recovered from COVID-19 (not recorded which). CDR3s include the opening cysteine and the closing phenylalanine or tryptophan. A D gene is named only where the DNA matches it firmly. Size is stated for part of the rows, as once, few or many counts, or as a class when the clone is expanded.

size: few; D: TRBD2; J: TRBJ2-1; V: TRBV7-9; DNA: TGTGCCAGCAGCCAATCAAGCGGGAGCTCCTACAATGAGCAGTTCTTC; CDR3: CASSQSSGSSYNEQFF
size: NA; D: TRBD1; J: TRBJ2-7; V: TRBV5-1; DNA: TGCGCCAGCAGCGTGGGACAGGGGATGGTGGAGCAGTACTTC; CDR3: CASSVGQGMVEQYF
size: NA; D: TRBD2; J: TRBJ2-1; V: TRBV30; DNA: TGTGCCTGGATGGCGGGAGCACCCAATGAGCAGTTCTTC; CDR3: CAWMAGAPNEQFF
size: NA; D: TRBD2; J: TRBJ2-7; V: TRBV7-2; DNA: TGTGCCAGCACTACTAGCGGCGGTTACGAGCAGTACTTC; CDR3: CASTTSGGYEQYF
size: NA; D: TRBD1; J: TRBJ1-1; V: TRBV19; DNA: TGTGCCAGTAGTAATTACAGGGGGCGCACTGAAGCTTTCTTT; CDR3: CASSNYRGRTEAFF
size: NA; D: TRBD2; J: TRBJ2-1; V: TRBV19; DNA: TGTGCCAGTAGTATAGATCTAGAACTAGCGGGAGAGGATGAGCAGTTCTTC; CDR3: CASSIDLELAGEDEQFF
size: few; D: TRBD1; J: TRBJ1-5; V: TRBV19; DNA: TGTGCCAGTGCCGGGACAGTCTTAAATCAGCCCCAGCATTTT; CDR3: CASAGTVLNQPQHF
size: NA; D: NA; J: TRBJ2-2; V: TRBV5-1; DNA: TGCGCCAGCAGCTTGGCGACAGGAGCGAACACCGGGGAGCTGTTTTTT; CDR3: CASSLATGANTGELFF
size: NA; D: NA; J: TRBJ1-3; V: TRBV4-2; DNA: TGTGCCAGCAGCCAAGATAGGAGCCTCTCTGGAAACACCATATATTTT; CDR3: CASSQDRSLSGNTIYF
size: NA; D: NA; J: TRBJ2-1; V: TRBV19; DNA: TGTGCCACTGGCCCTACAGGGACCAATGAGCAGTTCTTC; CDR3: CATGPTGTNEQFF
size: few; D: NA; J: TRBJ2-7; V: TRBV11-2; DNA: TGTGCCAGCAGCTTACCAGGGGCCGTCGAGCAGTACTTC; CDR3: CASSLPGAVEQYF
size: NA; D: TRBD2; J: TRBJ2-1; V: TRBV4-3; DNA: TGCGCCAGCAGCCAAGATGGGACTAGTGCCTCCTACAATGAGCAGTTCTTC; CDR3: CASSQDGTSASYNEQFF
size: NA; D: NA; J: TRBJ1-6; V: TRBV11-1; DNA: TGTGCCAGCAGCCCGCGGACATTTGGTAGATCACCCCTCCACTTT; CDR3: CASSPRTFGRSPLHF
size: once; D: NA; J: TRBJ1-4; V: TRBV7-2; DNA: TGTGCCAGCAGCTTATGGCAGGGTGGGGAAAAACTGTTTTTT; CDR3: CASSLWQGGEKLFF
size: NA; D: NA; J: TRBJ2-5; V: TRBV5-1; DNA: TGCGCCAGCAGCCTGACTTATGAAGAGACCCAGTACTTC; CDR3: CASSLTYEETQYF
size: NA; D: NA; J: TRBJ1-5; V: TRBV2; DNA: TGTGCCAGCGCAGGGGTGGAAGGTCAGCCCCAGCATTTT; CDR3: CASAGVEGQPQHF
size: NA; D: NA; J: TRBJ2-1; V: TRBV7-2; DNA: TGTGCCAGCAGCTTAGCGCGTCCAAGCTCCTACAATGAGCAGTTCTTC; CDR3: CASSLARPSSYNEQFF
size: once; D: NA; J: TRBJ1-2; V: TRBV30; DNA: TGTGCCTGGAGTGTGGGAGGGAGTTATGGCTACACCTTC; CDR3: CAWSVGGSYGYTF
size: NA; D: TRBD2; J: TRBJ2-1; V: TRBV6-2/TRBV6-3; DNA: TGTGCCAGCAGTTACCCTTTACTAGCGTCGGAGCAGTTCTTC; CDR3: CASSYPLLASEQFF
size: NA; D: NA; J: TRBJ1-2; V: TRBV28; DNA: TGTGCCAGCAGTTTACCGGTCCCCGAAAACTATGGCTACACCTTC; CDR3: CASSLPVPENYGYTF
size: NA; D: NA; J: TRBJ2-3; V: TRBV18; DNA: TGTGCCAGCTCCTCTACAGATACGCAGTATTTT; CDR3: CASSSTDTQYF
size: NA; D: TRBD1; J: TRBJ2-7; V: TRBV5-1; DNA: TGCGCCAGCAGCTCCGGGACAGGCATCTCCTACGAGCAGTACTTC; CDR3: CASSSGTGISYEQYF
size: NA; D: NA; J: TRBJ1-3; V: TRBV5-1; DNA: TGCGCCAGCAGCGACGGACTGCTCTCTGGAAACACCATATATTTT; CDR3: CASSDGLLSGNTIYF
size: once; D: NA; J: TRBJ1-1; V: TRBV28; DNA: TGTGCCAGCAGTCTTTACATGAACACTGAAGCTTTCTTT; CDR3: CASSLYMNTEAFF
size: NA; D: TRBD1; J: TRBJ1-3; V: TRBV7-8; DNA: TGTGCCAGCAGCCCCGGGACAGGGCGTGGAAACACCATATATTTT; CDR3: CASSPGTGRGNTIYF
size: NA; D: TRBD1; J: TRBJ1-1; V: TRBV6-2/TRBV6-3; DNA: TGTGCCAGCAGATACTCAGGGGGCACTGAAGCTTTCTTT; CDR3: CASRYSGGTEAFF
size: NA; D: NA; J: TRBJ1-2; V: TRBV4-1; DNA: TGCGCCAGCAGCCAAGGCGGTCTAGACTATGGCTACACCTTC; CDR3: CASSQGGLDYGYTF
size: NA; D: TRBD1; J: TRBJ1-5; V: TRBV11-2; DNA: TGTGCCAGCAGCTTAAAGACAGGGGGAAATCAGCCCCAGCATTTT; CDR3: CASSLKTGGNQPQHF
size: NA; D: NA; J: TRBJ2-3; V: TRBV7-2; DNA: TGTGCCAGCAGCTTAGCTGCACGGCCGGACTCCACAGATACGCAGTATTTT; CDR3: CASSLAARPDSTDTQYF
size: NA; D: NA; J: TRBJ1-6; V: TRBV10-2; DNA: TGCGCCAGCAGTGAACTTCGTTTTAATTCACCCCTCCACTTT; CDR3: CASSELRFNSPLHF
size: NA; D: TRBD1; J: TRBJ2-7; V: TRBV2; DNA: TGTGCCAGCACCACAGGACAAAGGGGGCAGCAGTACTTC; CDR3: CASTTGQRGQQYF
size: NA; D: NA; J: TRBJ2-3; V: TRBV19; DNA: TGTGCCAGTAGTCCGAACCGTGGGGCAGCCAGAGGCACAGATACGCAGTATTTT; CDR3: CASSPNRGAARGTDTQYF
size: NA; D: NA; J: TRBJ1-1; V: TRBV2; DNA: TGTGCCAGCAGTGAACAGGGTTGGACTGAAGCTTTCTTT; CDR3: CASSEQGWTEAFF
size: NA; D: NA; J: TRBJ1-1; V: TRBV11-1; DNA: TGTGCCAGCAGCTTTAGCGGGGGCGGCACTGAAGCTTTCTTT; CDR3: CASSFSGGGTEAFF
size: NA; D: TRBD2; J: TRBJ2-5; V: TRBV15; DNA: TGTGCCTCATCGACTAGCGGGACAGAGACCCAGTACTTC; CDR3: CASSTSGTETQYF
size: NA; D: NA; J: TRBJ2-3; V: TRBV27; DNA: TGTGCCAGCAGTCTAAGCGTAGAAGATACGCAGTATTTT; CDR3: CASSLSVEDTQYF
size: NA; D: TRBD1; J: TRBJ2-7; V: TRBV5-4; DNA: TGTGCCAGCAGCCCTTGGACAGGATCGGGCTACGAGCAGTACTTC; CDR3: CASSPWTGSGYEQYF
size: few; D: TRBD2; J: TRBJ2-5; V: TRBV7-3; DNA: TGTGCCAGCAGCCCCCAACCGGCCGGGGAGGGGGAGACCCAGTACTTC; CDR3: CASSPQPAGEGETQYF
size: NA; D: NA; J: TRBJ2-7; V: TRBV6-5; DNA: TGTGCCAGCAGTTACTCGGCCGGGTTGCAGTACTTC; CDR3: CASSYSAGLQYF
size: NA; D: NA; J: TRBJ1-2; V: TRBV9; DNA: TGTGCCAGCAGCGTAGGCCGAGGGTCCAGTGGCTACACCTTC; CDR3: CASSVGRGSSGYTF
size: few; D: NA; J: TRBJ1-3; V: TRBV18; DNA: TGTGCCAGCTCACCCGACATGTCGGGGATTGGAAACACCATATATTTT; CDR3: CASSPDMSGIGNTIYF
size: few; D: NA; J: TRBJ2-5; V: TRBV10-2; DNA: TGCGCCAGCACAGACAGATGGGAGACCCAGTACTTC; CDR3: CASTDRWETQYF
size: once; D: NA; J: TRBJ1-1; V: TRBV9; DNA: TGTGCCAGCAGCAAAAATAGCATGAACACTGAAGCTTTCTTT; CDR3: CASSKNSMNTEAFF
size: NA; D: TRBD2; J: TRBJ2-1; V: TRBV4-3; DNA: TGCGCCAGCAGCCAGAGAACTAGCGGGAGGAATGAGCAGTTCTTC; CDR3: CASSQRTSGRNEQFF